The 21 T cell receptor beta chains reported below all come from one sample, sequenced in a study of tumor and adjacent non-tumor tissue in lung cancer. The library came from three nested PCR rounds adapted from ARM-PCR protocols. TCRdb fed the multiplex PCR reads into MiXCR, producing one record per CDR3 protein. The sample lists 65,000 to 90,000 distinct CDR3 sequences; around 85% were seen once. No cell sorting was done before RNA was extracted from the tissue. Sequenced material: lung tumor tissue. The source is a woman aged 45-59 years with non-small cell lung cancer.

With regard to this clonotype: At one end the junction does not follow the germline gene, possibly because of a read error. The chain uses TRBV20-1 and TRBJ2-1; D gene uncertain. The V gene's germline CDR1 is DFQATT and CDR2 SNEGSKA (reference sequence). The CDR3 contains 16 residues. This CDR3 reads CSANRREILFYTEQFF. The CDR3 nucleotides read TGCAGTGCTAACCGTCGCGAGATCCTCTTCTACACTGAGCAGTTCTTC.

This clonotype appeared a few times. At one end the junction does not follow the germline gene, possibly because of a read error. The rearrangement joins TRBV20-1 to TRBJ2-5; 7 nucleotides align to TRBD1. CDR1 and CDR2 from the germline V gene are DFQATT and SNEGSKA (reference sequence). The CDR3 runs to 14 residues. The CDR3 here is CNAQGRGYQETQYF. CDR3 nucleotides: TGCAATGCTCAAGGCAGGGGGTATCAAGAGACCCAGTACTTC.

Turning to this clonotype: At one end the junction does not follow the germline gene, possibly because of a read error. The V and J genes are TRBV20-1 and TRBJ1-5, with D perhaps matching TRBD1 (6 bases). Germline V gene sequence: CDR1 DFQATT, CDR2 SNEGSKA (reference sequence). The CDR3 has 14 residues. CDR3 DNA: TGCAGTGCTGGAATGTTGGGGGGCAATCAGCCCAAGTATTTT. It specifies CSAGMLGGNQPKYF.

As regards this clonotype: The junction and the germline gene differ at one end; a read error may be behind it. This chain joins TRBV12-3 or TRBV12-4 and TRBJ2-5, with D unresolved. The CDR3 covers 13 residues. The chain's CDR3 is CARSLTKRETQYF. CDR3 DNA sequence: TGTGCCAGAAGTTTGACCAAGAGGGAGACCCAGTACTTC.

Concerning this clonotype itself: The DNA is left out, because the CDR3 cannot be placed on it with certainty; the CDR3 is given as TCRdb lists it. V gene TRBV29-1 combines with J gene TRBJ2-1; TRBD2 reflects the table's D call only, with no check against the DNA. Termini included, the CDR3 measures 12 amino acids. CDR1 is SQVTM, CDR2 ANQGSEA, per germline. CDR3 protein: CTVGGGSNEHFF.

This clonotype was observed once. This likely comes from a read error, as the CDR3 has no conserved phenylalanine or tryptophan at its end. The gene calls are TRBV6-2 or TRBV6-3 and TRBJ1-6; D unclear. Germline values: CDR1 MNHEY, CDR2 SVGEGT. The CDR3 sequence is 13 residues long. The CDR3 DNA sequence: TGTGCCAGCAATTACCAGGAGAATTCACCCCTCCACATT. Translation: CASNYQENSPLHI.

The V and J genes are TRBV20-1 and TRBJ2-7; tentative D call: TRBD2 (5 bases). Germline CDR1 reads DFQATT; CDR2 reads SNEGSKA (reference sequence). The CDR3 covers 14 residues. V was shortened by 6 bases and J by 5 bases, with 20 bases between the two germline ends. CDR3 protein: CSADSTGNRHEQYF. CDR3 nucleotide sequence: TGCAGTGCAGACTCAACCGGGAATAGGCACGAGCAGTACTTC.

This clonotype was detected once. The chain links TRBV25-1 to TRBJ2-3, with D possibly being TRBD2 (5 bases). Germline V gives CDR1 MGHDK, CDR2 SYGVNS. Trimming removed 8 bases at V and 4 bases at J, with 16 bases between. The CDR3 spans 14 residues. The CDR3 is CASAQLPSSDTQYF. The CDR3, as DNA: TGTGCCAGCGCTCAGTTGCCTAGCTCAGATACGCAGTATTTT.

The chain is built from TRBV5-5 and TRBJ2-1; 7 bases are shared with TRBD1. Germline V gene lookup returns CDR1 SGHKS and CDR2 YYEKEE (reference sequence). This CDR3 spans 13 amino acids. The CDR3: CVSSLGTDNEQFF. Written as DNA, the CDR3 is TGTGTCAGTAGCTTGGGGACAGACAATGAGCAGTTCTTC.

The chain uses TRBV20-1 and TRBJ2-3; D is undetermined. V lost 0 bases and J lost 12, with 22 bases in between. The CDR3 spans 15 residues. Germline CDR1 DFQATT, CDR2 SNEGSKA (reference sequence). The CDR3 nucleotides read TGCAGTGCTAGAGATCTTTCAGGAAGCGCAGTTACACAGTATTTT. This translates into CSARDLSGSAVTQYF.

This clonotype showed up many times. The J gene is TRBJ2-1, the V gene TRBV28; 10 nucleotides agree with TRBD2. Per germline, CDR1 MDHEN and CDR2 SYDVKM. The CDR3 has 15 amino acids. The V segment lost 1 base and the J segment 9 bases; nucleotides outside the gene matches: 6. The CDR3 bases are TGTGCCAGCAGTTTATTTGGACTAGCGGTTGCTGAGCAGTTCTTC. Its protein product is CASSLFGLAVAEQFF.

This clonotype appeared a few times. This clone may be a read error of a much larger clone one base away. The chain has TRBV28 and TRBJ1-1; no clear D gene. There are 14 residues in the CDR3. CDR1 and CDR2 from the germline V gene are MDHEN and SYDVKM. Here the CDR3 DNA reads TGTGCCAGCAGTTTACCAACAAAGAACACTGAAGCTTCCTTT. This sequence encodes CASSLPTKNTEASF.

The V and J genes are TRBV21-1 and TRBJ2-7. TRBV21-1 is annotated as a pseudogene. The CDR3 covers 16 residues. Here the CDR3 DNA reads TGTGCCAGCAGCAAAAACGGTCCGGGGGCTCGCTACGAGCAATACTTC. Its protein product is CASSKNGPGARYEQYF.

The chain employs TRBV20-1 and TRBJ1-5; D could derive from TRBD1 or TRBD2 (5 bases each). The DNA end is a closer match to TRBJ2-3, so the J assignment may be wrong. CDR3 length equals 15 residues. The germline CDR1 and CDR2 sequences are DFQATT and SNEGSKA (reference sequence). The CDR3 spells CSASYTGGSNQPQYF. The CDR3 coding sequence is TGCAGTGCTTCATATACAGGAGGATCCAATCAGCCCCAGTATTTT.

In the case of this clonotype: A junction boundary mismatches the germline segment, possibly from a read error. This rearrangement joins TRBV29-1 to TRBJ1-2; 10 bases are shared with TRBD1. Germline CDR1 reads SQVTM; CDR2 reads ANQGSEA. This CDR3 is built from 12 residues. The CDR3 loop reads CSVHGQGVGYIF. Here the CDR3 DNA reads TGCAGCGTCCACGGACAGGGGGTTGGCTACATCTTC.

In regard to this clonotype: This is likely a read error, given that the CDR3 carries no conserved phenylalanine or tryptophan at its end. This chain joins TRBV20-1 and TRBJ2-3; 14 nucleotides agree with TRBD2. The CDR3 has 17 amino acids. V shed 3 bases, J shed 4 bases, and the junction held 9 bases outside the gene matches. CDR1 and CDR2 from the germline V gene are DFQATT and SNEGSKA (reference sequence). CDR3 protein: CSASIPGLAGVSDTQYY. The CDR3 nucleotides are TGCAGTGCTAGTATTCCGGGACTAGCGGGAGTATCAGATACGCAGTATTAT.

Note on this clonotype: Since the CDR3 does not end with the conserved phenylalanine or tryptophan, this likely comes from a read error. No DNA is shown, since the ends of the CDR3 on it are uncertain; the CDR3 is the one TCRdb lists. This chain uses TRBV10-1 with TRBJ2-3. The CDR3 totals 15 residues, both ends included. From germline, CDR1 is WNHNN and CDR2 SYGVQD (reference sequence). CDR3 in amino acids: CASSESWAGTDTQFC.

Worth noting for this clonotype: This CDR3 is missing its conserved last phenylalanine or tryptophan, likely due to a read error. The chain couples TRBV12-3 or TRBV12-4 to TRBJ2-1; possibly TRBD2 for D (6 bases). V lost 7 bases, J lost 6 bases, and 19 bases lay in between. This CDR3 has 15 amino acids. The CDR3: CASTYSSVRFNEQFI. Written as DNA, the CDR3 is TGTGCCAGCACCTACTCTAGCGTGCGCTTCAATGAGCAGTTCATC.

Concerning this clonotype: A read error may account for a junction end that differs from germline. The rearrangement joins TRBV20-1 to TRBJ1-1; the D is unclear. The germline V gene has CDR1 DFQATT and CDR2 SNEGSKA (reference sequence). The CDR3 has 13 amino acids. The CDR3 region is CSARDGRDTDAFF. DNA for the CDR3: TGTAGTGCTAGAGATGGTAGAGACACTGACGCTTTCTTT.

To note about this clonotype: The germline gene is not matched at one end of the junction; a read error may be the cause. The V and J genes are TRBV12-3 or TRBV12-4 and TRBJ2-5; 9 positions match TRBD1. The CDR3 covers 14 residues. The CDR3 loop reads CTRSPGQGWETQYF. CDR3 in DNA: TGTACCAGGAGCCCGGGACAGGGTTGGGAGACCCAGTACTTC.

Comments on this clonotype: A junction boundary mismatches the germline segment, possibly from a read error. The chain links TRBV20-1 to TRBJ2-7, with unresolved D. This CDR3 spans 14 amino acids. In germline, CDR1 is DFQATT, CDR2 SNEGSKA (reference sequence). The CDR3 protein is CSAAPNGTPYEQHF. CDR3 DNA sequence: TGCAGTGCGGCGCCTAACGGAACCCCCTACGAGCAGCACTTC.